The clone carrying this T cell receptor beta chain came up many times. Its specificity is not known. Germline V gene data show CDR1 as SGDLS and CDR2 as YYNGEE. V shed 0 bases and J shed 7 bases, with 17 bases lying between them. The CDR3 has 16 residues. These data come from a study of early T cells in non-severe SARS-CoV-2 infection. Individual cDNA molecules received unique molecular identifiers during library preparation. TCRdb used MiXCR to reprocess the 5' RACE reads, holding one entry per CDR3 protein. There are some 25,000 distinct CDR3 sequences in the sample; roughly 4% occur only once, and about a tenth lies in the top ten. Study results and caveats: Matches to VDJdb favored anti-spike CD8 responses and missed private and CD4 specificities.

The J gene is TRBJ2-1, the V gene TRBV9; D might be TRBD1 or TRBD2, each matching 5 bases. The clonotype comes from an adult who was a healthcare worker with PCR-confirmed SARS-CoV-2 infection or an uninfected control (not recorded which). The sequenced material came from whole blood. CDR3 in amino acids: CASSVGPGPLHNEQFF. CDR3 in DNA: TGTGCCAGCAGCGTAGGCCCGGGGCCCTTGCATAATGAGCAGTTCTTC.